Below are 32 T cell receptor beta chains sequenced from a single sample in a study of T cell responses to AZD1222 COVID-19 vaccine. Some clones are missing from TCRdb's copy, which holds only in-frame ones; the method was immunoSEQ multiplex PCR. Among approximately 150,000 clones, 85% to 95% were seen once, and the ten largest hold about 0.9%. The specimen comprised peripheral blood, sampled on day 0 of AZD1222 vaccination. The source of these receptors is an adult in good health.

The chain carries TRBV28 and TRBJ1-6; the D gene is possibly TRBD1 (6 bases). Germline V gene data show CDR1 as MDHEN and CDR2 as SYDVKM. The CDR3 length is 16 residues. Between the trimmed V and J ends, which lost 5 bases and 14 bases, there was a span of 25 bases. The CDR3 coding sequence is TGTGCCAGCAGTACCTCTAATGGGGGGCTCCATTGGGCCCTCCACTTT. This sequence encodes CASSTSNGGLHWALHF. The whole variable domain, filled in from reference TRBV28 and TRBJ1-6, reads DVKVTQSSRYLVKRTGEKVFLECVQDMDHENMFWYRQDPGLGLRLIYFSYDVKMKEKGDIPEGYSVSREKKERFSLILESASTNQTSMYLCASSTSNGGLHWALHFGNGTRLTVT.

The chain uses TRBV25-1 and TRBJ2-3, with no clear D. The CDR3 runs 15 residues. V was pared by 2 bases and J by 3 bases, with 12 bases between. Per the germline V gene, CDR1 is MGHDK and CDR2 is SYGVNS. The CDR3 loop is CASSELGFQTDTQYF. In DNA form, the CDR3 reads TGTGCCAGCAGTGAACTGGGATTCCAGACAGATACGCAGTATTTT.

The gene calls are TRBV5-1 and TRBJ1-1; D not certain. Germline CDR1 reads SGHRS; CDR2 reads YFSETQ. V was trimmed by 0 bases and J by 3 bases, leaving 9 bases between them. The CDR3 sequence is 14 residues long. The chain's CDR3 is CASSLANSYTEAFF. The CDR3 nucleotides are TGCGCCAGCAGCTTGGCCAACTCGTACACTGAAGCTTTCTTT.

V is TRBV27 and J is TRBJ2-6, with D uncertain. The CDR3 spans 15 residues. Germline CDR1 and CDR2: MNHEY and SMNVEV (reference sequence). Trimming left V 3 bases short and J 0 bases short, with 6 bases between. The CDR3, as DNA: TGTGCCAGCAGTTTGAAGGGCTCTGGGGCCAACGTCCTGACTTTC. Translated: CASSLKGSGANVLTF.

This clone appeared a single time. The chain links TRBV3-1 (or the pseudogene TRBV3-2) to TRBJ2-3, with TRBD2 as a possible D gene (6 bases). The germline V gene encodes CDR1 LGHDT and CDR2 YNNKEL (reference sequence). This CDR3 has 16 residues. Trimming took 1 base from V and 4 from J, leaving 15 bases between them. The CDR3 region is CASSQVGRGTPDTQYF. The CDR3 nucleotides read TGTGCCAGCAGCCAAGTGGGACGGGGGACTCCAGATACGCAGTATTTT.

The chain is built from TRBV15 and TRBJ1-5; no clear D gene. The CDR3 contains 13 residues. V gave up 0 bases and J gave up 6 bases, with 6 bases separating them. The V gene's germline CDR1 is LNHNV and CDR2 YYDKDF (reference sequence). The CDR3 nucleotides are TGTGCCACCAGCAGAGATCGCGTTCAGCCCCAGCATTTT. The encoded protein is CATSRDRVQPQHF.

The V and J genes are TRBV6-5 and TRBJ1-2, with D perhaps TRBD1 (5 bases). The V gene lost 1 base and the J gene lost 8 bases, with 17 bases spanning the gap. The CDR3 runs 15 residues. Per the germline V gene, CDR1 is MNHEY and CDR2 is SVGAGI. This CDR3 reads CASSYLGRASGGYTF. The CDR3 DNA follows: TGTGCCAGCAGTTACTTGGGCAGGGCGTCGGGAGGCTACACCTTC.

This clone turned up a few times. The J gene is TRBJ2-7, the V gene TRBV9; no firm D call. V lost 0 bases and J lost 3, with 4 bases in between. Germline values: CDR1 SGDLS, CDR2 YYNGEE. This CDR3 is 12 amino acids long. The CDR3 region has the DNA TGTGCCAGCAGCGTAGGCTTCTACGAGCAGTACTTC. As protein: CASSVGFYEQYF.

The J gene is TRBJ1-1, the V gene TRBV5-1; 8 bases match TRBD1. Germline CDR1 and CDR2: SGHRS and YFSETQ. The CDR3 totals 18 residues. Germline trimming cut 3 bases from V and 0 bases from J; bases unmatched to any gene: 13. In DNA, the CDR3 is TGCGCCAGCAGCTCGAATCCGGGACAGGTGCAGCTGAACACTGAAGCTTTCTTT. Amino acids: CASSSNPGQVQLNTEAFF.

This clone has just one count. Additional DNA sequences in this sample encode the identical CDR3. This sequence joins TRBV4-1 and TRBJ1-5; D is perhaps TRBD1 (6 bases). The V gene lost 1 base and the J gene lost 4 bases, with 14 bases spanning the gap. This CDR3 is built from 16 residues. Looked up from germline, CDR1 is MGHRA and CDR2 is YSYEKL. CDR3 in amino acids: CASSQVPGTPNQPQHF. In nucleotides, the CDR3 is TGCGCCAGCAGCCAAGTCCCCGGGACACCGAATCAGCCCCAGCATTTT.

V and J are TRBV7-9 and TRBJ1-4, with D possibly being TRBD1 (6 bases). V was pared by 3 bases and J by 0 bases, with 14 bases between. Looked up from germline, CDR1 is SEHNR and CDR2 is FQNEAQ (reference sequence). The CDR3 spans 17 residues. CDR3 nucleotides: TGTGCCAGCAGCTTCTGGAGGGGGGAGGCAACTAATGAAAAACTGTTTTTT. Its protein product is CASSFWRGEATNEKLFF.

V usage is TRBV28 and J usage is TRBJ1-2, with D unclear. Germline values: CDR1 MDHEN, CDR2 SYDVKM. This CDR3 spans 12 amino acids. The V and J ends lost 5 bases and 2 bases respectively, with 6 bases between them. The CDR3 here is CASSIQNYGYTF. In DNA, the CDR3 is TGTGCCAGCAGTATCCAAAACTATGGCTACACCTTC.

The J gene is TRBJ1-2, the V gene TRBV28; 9 nucleotides match TRBD1. The junction had 11 bases not matched to a gene; V was cut back by 4 bases and J by 5 bases. Per the germline V gene, CDR1 is MDHEN and CDR2 is SYDVKM. The length of the CDR3 is 16 residues. CDR3: CASSSRQGGSVYGYTF. The CDR3, as DNA: TGTGCCAGCAGTTCCCGACAGGGGGGGTCCGTTTATGGCTACACCTTC.

This rearrangement joins TRBV5-6 to TRBJ1-3; 8 bases are a match to TRBD1. CDR1 and CDR2 from the germline V gene are SGHDT and YYEEEE. This CDR3 spans 15 amino acids. V shed 5 bases, J shed 0 bases, and the junction held 4 bases outside the gene matches. Here the CDR3 DNA reads TGTGCCAGCAGAGAGACAGGGGTCTCTGGAAACACCATATATTTT. Translating gives CASRETGVSGNTIYF.

This chain joins TRBV6-5 and TRBJ1-2, with TRBD1 matching over 8 bases. The CDR3 contains 15 residues. The V and J ends lost 5 bases and 5 bases, in that order; junction bases with no gene match: 10. CDR1 is MNHEY and CDR2 is SVGAGI in the germline V gene. CDR3 in amino acids: CASSTWTGQLYGYTF. The CDR3 bases are TGTGCCAGCAGTACTTGGACAGGGCAGTTGTATGGCTACACCTTC.

The rearrangement links TRBV29-1 to TRBJ1-1; D ambiguous. The germline CDR1 and CDR2 sequences are SQVTM and ANQGSEA. The CDR3 has 13 amino acids. The V end was cut by 5 bases, the J end by 2 bases, with 12 bases between. The CDR3 loop reads CSVLGTANTEAFF. As DNA, the CDR3 is TGCAGCGTTCTAGGAACAGCCAACACTGAAGCTTTCTTT.

V is TRBV24-1 and J is TRBJ2-5, with 10 nucleotides matching TRBD2. In germline, CDR1 is KGHDR, CDR2 SFDVKD. Unmatched junction bases numbered 10, after V lost 5 bases and J lost 5 bases. The CDR3 totals 16 residues. The CDR3 DNA follows: TGTGCCACCAGTGCAGCTAGCGGGGGAACCGGTGAGACCCAGTACTTC. It codes for CATSAASGGTGETQYF.

CDR3 sequence reads: CASSPRMNEKLFF. The DNA of the CDR3 is TGTGCCAGCAGTCCTAGGATGAATGAAAAACTGTTTTTT. The V call is TRBV27, the J call TRBJ1-4; the D is unclear. With 5 bases removed from V and 5 bases from J, the gap between germline ends came to 9 bases. The CDR3 has 13 residues. Germline CDR1 and CDR2: MNHEY and SMNVEV (reference sequence).

This chain joins TRBV30 and TRBJ2-3; possibly TRBD2 for D (6 bases). The germline V gene has CDR1 GTSNPN and CDR2 SVGIG (reference sequence). The CDR3 sequence is 12 residues long. V gave up 0 bases and J gave up 6 bases, with 7 bases separating them. CDR3 in amino acids: CAWSVRGDTQYF. The CDR3, as DNA: TGTGCCTGGAGTGTACGGGGGGATACGCAGTATTTT.

The rearrangement joins TRBV13 to TRBJ1-1; D call uncertain. This CDR3 contains 12 residues. Trimming removed 1 base at V and 1 base at J, with 1 base between. The V gene's germline CDR1 is PRHDT and CDR2 FYEKMQ (reference sequence). The DNA for the CDR3 is TGTGCCAGCAGCTTAGAGAACACTGAAGCTTTCTTT. Protein sequence: CASSLENTEAFF.

This chain joins TRBV14 and TRBJ1-6; 8 bases map to TRBD1. V lost 4 bases to trimming and J lost 10 bases; unmatched junction nucleotides: 9. CDR1 is SGHDN, CDR2 FVKESK, per germline. This CDR3 has 15 residues. CDR3: CASSPSGQGFSPLHF. As DNA, the CDR3 is TGTGCCAGCAGCCCGAGTGGACAGGGATTCTCACCCCTCCACTTT. Looking up the rest from reference TRBV14 and TRBJ1-6 gives the full variable domain: EAGVTQFPSHSVIEKGQTVTLRCDPISGHDNLYWYRRVMGKEIKFLLHFVKESKQDESGMPNNRFLAERTGGTYSTLKVQPAELEDSGVYFCASSPSGQGFSPLHFGNGTRLTVT.

The J gene is TRBJ2-3, the V gene TRBV4-1, with 10 bases fitting TRBD2. With V trimmed by 4 bases and J by 6 bases, 16 bases remained unmatched. Germline CDR1 MGHRA, CDR2 YSYEKL. The CDR3 covers 18 residues. The CDR3 sequence is CASSRARGAGGPVDTQYF. In nucleotides, the CDR3 is TGCGCCAGCAGCCGGGCCCGAGGAGCGGGGGGGCCCGTGGATACGCAGTATTTT.

Concerning this clone: At one of its ends the junction is not consistent with the germline gene, which may arise from a read error. J is TRBJ2-3 and V is TRBV7-7, with 10 positions matching TRBD2. CDR3 length: 15 amino acids. The germline V gene encodes CDR1 SSHAT and CDR2 FNYEAQ (reference sequence). The CDR3 sequence is CASSPLAGFTDTQYF. In DNA, the CDR3 is TGTGCTAGCAGCCCACTAGCGGGGTTCACAGATACGCAGTATTTT.

The genes are TRBV7-9 and TRBJ1-5, with D possibly being TRBD1 (5 bases). Germline CDR1 SEHNR, CDR2 FQNEAQ (reference sequence). Trimming took off 4 bases at V and 5 bases at J, with 9 bases between the two ends. The CDR3 runs to 13 residues. CDR3 DNA sequence: TGTGCCAGCAGCTCCCAGGGTGATCAGCCCCAGCATTTT. Residues: CASSSQGDQPQHF. Supplemented by reference TRBV7-9 and TRBJ1-5, the full variable domain reads DTGVSQNPRHKITKRGQNVTFRCDPISEHNRLYWYRQTLGQGPEFLTYFQNEAQLEKSRLLSDRFSAERPKGSFSTLEIQRTEQGDSAMYLCASSSQGDQPQHFGDGTRLSIL.

The chain links TRBV19 to TRBJ1-2; 8 bases match TRBD1. CDR3 size: 14 residues. CDR1 and CDR2 (germline): LNHDA, SQIVND (reference sequence). V shed 6 bases, J shed 8 bases, and the junction held 11 bases outside the gene matches. The CDR3 coding sequence is TGTGCCAGTAGACAAAGGGGACAGGAGGAGGGCTACACCTTC. Its protein is CASRQRGQEEGYTF.

The gene calls are TRBV7-9 and TRBJ2-1, with 8 positions matching TRBD2. V gave up 3 bases and J gave up 0 bases; unmatched junction bases: 4. CDR3 length: 16 residues. CDR1 is SEHNR, CDR2 FQNEAQ, per germline (reference sequence). The CDR3 sequence: CASSFGGGRSYNEQFF. CDR3 sequence (DNA): TGTGCCAGCAGCTTCGGCGGGGGGCGCTCCTACAATGAGCAGTTCTTC.

The chain recombines TRBV7-2 with TRBJ2-1; a possible D gene is TRBD2 (7 bases). Deletions cut 1 base from V and 2 bases from J, with 9 bases between. This CDR3 has 15 amino acids. The germline CDR1 and CDR2 sequences are SGHTA and FQGNSA. The CDR3 DNA follows: TGTGCCAGCAGCTTAGACGGGGGGCCCTACAATGAGCAGTTCTTC. Amino acids: CASSLDGGPYNEQFF.

The chain joins TRBV12-3 or TRBV12-4 to TRBJ1-1; TRBD1 matches 7 bases. CDR3 length: 12 residues. V trimming: 5 bases; J trimming: 9 bases; junction bases outside the gene matches: 6. CDR3 residues: CASSPGGVQAFF. The DNA for the CDR3 is TGTGCCAGCAGTCCAGGGGGAGTACAAGCTTTCTTT.

The chain couples TRBV27 to TRBJ1-5; the D gene is possibly TRBD1 (5 bases). The germline gives CDR1 MNHEY, CDR2 SMNVEV (reference sequence). V was shortened by 5 bases and J by 5 bases, with 13 bases between the two germline ends. The CDR3 covers 14 residues. CDR3 nucleotides: TGTGCCAGCAGTCCGCGACAGCCAGATCAGCCCCAGCATTTT. This gives the protein CASSPRQPDQPQHF.

This rearrangement joins TRBV9 to TRBJ1-1; D remains unclear. V was shortened by 0 bases and J by 0 bases, with 9 bases between the two germline ends. CDR3 size: 15 residues. In germline, CDR1 is SGDLS, CDR2 YYNGEE. CDR3 sequence reads: CASSVGWALNTEAFF. DNA for the CDR3: TGTGCCAGCAGCGTAGGATGGGCCCTGAACACTGAAGCTTTCTTT. The whole variable domain, remainder taken from reference TRBV9 and TRBJ1-1, is DSGVTQTPKHLITATGQRVTLRCSPRSGDLSVYWYQQSLDQGLQFLIQYYNGEERAKGNILERFSAQQFPDLHSELNLSSLELGDSALYFCASSVGWALNTEAFFGQGTRLTVV.

This rearrangement joins TRBV7-9 to TRBJ2-1; D is undetermined. This CDR3 has 12 residues. Germline assignment: CDR1 SEHNR and CDR2 FQNEAQ (reference sequence). Trimming took 1 base from V and 15 from J, leaving 13 bases between them. CDR3 nucleotide sequence: TGTGCCAGCAGCTTAGAAGGTTATTATCCGTTCTTC. Encoded protein: CASSLEGYYPFF.

The chain has TRBV7-6 and TRBJ2-6; D not resolved. CDR1 is SGHVS, CDR2 FNYEAQ, per germline. Deletions cut 3 bases from V and 0 bases from J, with 3 bases between. The CDR3 contains 14 residues. CDR3 residues: CASSFGSGANVLTF. CDR3 DNA sequence: TGTGCCAGCAGCTTTGGCTCTGGGGCCAACGTCCTGACTTTC.